Listed below are T cell receptor beta chains from one sample, sequenced in a study of T cell repertoires in cytomegalovirus infection. TCRdb processed the reads anew with MiXCR; each CDR3 protein has one entry. The top ten hold 8% of the sample, which has roughly 600,000 distinct CDR3 sequences, more than 20% seen once. The sample taken for sequencing was CD8+ T cells from PBMCs. The receptor source for this set is a human donor in good health (CMV status not recorded). Some clones in this sample may be carry-over from other donors' samples. Both conserved end residues are part of each CDR3. Fields, in order: clone size, J gene, V gene, D gene, CDR3 DNA, CDR3 protein. D genes are given only for firm matches. Some rows mark clone size as missing; the rest say once, few, many or name a class of expanded clone.

clone size: many
J gene: TRBJ2-1
V gene: TRBV12-3/TRBV12-4
D gene: NA
CDR3 DNA: TGTGCCAGCAGTTTATTGGGCCGCGAGCAGTTCTTC
CDR3 protein: CASSLLGREQFF

clone size: NA
J gene: TRBJ1-3
V gene: TRBV27
D gene: NA
CDR3 DNA: TGTGTCAGCAGTCCCTCGGACGGCCCCGGAGAGAACACCATATATTTT
CDR3 protein: CVSSPSDGPGENTIYF

clone size: few
J gene: TRBJ2-6
V gene: TRBV28
D gene: NA
CDR3 DNA: TGTGCCAGCAGTTCCCCCACGAGCTCTGGGGCCAACGTCCTGACTTTC
CDR3 protein: CASSSPTSSGANVLTF

clone size: NA
J gene: TRBJ1-2
V gene: TRBV20-1
D gene: NA
CDR3 DNA: TGCAGTGCTAGAGCGGGCAGAAACTATGGCTACACCTTC
CDR3 protein: CSARAGRNYGYTF

clone size: NA
J gene: TRBJ2-5
V gene: TRBV25-1
D gene: NA
CDR3 DNA: TGTGCCAGCAGTGATAAGTGGGCGGGGGCCTACCAAGAGACCCAGTACTTC
CDR3 protein: CASSDKWAGAYQETQYF

clone size: few
J gene: TRBJ2-1
V gene: TRBV24-1
D gene: TRBD1
CDR3 DNA: TGTGCCACCAGTGATTTCAGGGGGAATGAGCAGTTCTTC
CDR3 protein: CATSDFRGNEQFF

clone size: few
J gene: TRBJ1-1
V gene: TRBV6-6
D gene: TRBD1
CDR3 DNA: TGTGCCAGCAGTTACATTCGACAGGGGGCTCCGACGAACACTGAAGCTTTCTTT
CDR3 protein: CASSYIRQGAPTNTEAFF

clone size: NA
J gene: TRBJ2-5
V gene: TRBV6-2/TRBV6-3
D gene: NA
CDR3 DNA: TGTGCCAGCAGTTACGGGCAGGGGCGACGAGAGACCCAGTACTTC
CDR3 protein: CASSYGQGRRETQYF

clone size: NA
J gene: TRBJ2-2
V gene: TRBV7-6
D gene: NA
CDR3 DNA: TGTGCCAGCAGCTCTCCCGCACAGGTCCGGGGCGGGGAGCTGTTTTTT
CDR3 protein: CASSSPAQVRGGELFF

clone size: many
J gene: TRBJ1-2
V gene: TRBV7-2
D gene: NA
CDR3 DNA: TGTGCCAGCAGCCATACCGGGGAGGACTATGGCTACACCTTC
CDR3 protein: CASSHTGEDYGYTF

clone size: many
J gene: TRBJ2-5
V gene: TRBV7-9
D gene: NA
CDR3 DNA: TGTGCCAGCAGCTTATTAGGGTCAGACCAAGAGACCCAGTACTTC
CDR3 protein: CASSLLGSDQETQYF

clone size: many
J gene: TRBJ1-2
V gene: TRBV19
D gene: NA
CDR3 DNA: TGTGCCAGTAGTATGGATTCCGCCGGCGGCGGCTACACCTTC
CDR3 protein: CASSMDSAGGGYTF

clone size: many
J gene: TRBJ1-1
V gene: TRBV7-9
D gene: NA
CDR3 DNA: TGTGCCAGCAGCTCCAGCGGCGCGGAGGCTTTCTTT
CDR3 protein: CASSSSGAEAFF

clone size: few
J gene: TRBJ1-1
V gene: TRBV20-1
D gene: NA
CDR3 DNA: TGCAGTGCTAGAGATGGTACGGGGGCTTATGAAGCTTTCTTT
CDR3 protein: CSARDGTGAYEAFF

clone size: few
J gene: TRBJ2-1
V gene: TRBV23-1
D gene: NA
CDR3 DNA: TGCGCCAGCAGTCAATCGGGCCGAAATGAGCAGTTCTTC
CDR3 protein: CASSQSGRNEQFF

clone size: many
J gene: TRBJ1-6
V gene: TRBV6-6
D gene: TRBD1
CDR3 DNA: TGTGCCAGCAGTTACGGGACAGGAAGATCACCCCTCCACTTT
CDR3 protein: CASSYGTGRSPLHF

clone size: NA
J gene: TRBJ2-5
V gene: TRBV29-1
D gene: NA
CDR3 DNA: TGCAGCGTGCCTGGTGGGACCCAGTACTTC
CDR3 protein: CSVPGGTQYF

clone size: many
J gene: TRBJ1-2
V gene: TRBV7-2
D gene: NA
CDR3 DNA: TGTGCCAGCAGGGATCCAACGGGGGACGGCTACACCTTC
CDR3 protein: CASRDPTGDGYTF

clone size: NA
J gene: TRBJ1-1
V gene: TRBV15
D gene: TRBD1
CDR3 DNA: TGTGCCACCAGCAGTTGGGACAGCATGAACACTGAAGCTTTCTTT
CDR3 protein: CATSSWDSMNTEAFF

clone size: few
J gene: TRBJ2-1
V gene: TRBV6-6
D gene: TRBD2
CDR3 DNA: TGTGCCAGCAGTTACTCGAGGGGAGCGGGGGGATACAATGAGCAGTTCTTC
CDR3 protein: CASSYSRGAGGYNEQFF

clone size: NA
J gene: TRBJ1-1
V gene: TRBV28
D gene: NA
CDR3 DNA: TGTGCCAACACCCCGGGGGGGCGCGGCACTGAAGCTTTCTTT
CDR3 protein: CANTPGGRGTEAFF

clone size: few
J gene: TRBJ2-1
V gene: TRBV14
D gene: NA
CDR3 DNA: TGTGCCAGCAGCCAAGGCCCTGATTCGTACTACAATGAGCAGTTCTTC
CDR3 protein: CASSQGPDSYYNEQFF

clone size: NA
J gene: TRBJ2-1
V gene: TRBV6-2/TRBV6-3
D gene: TRBD1
CDR3 DNA: TGTGCCAGCAGTTACTTGGGACAGCCATACAATGAGCAGTTCTTC
CDR3 protein: CASSYLGQPYNEQFF

clone size: many
J gene: TRBJ1-2
V gene: TRBV11-2
D gene: TRBD1
CDR3 DNA: TGTGCCAGCAGCTCCGAGACAGGGCTTTATGGCTACACCTTC
CDR3 protein: CASSSETGLYGYTF

clone size: NA
J gene: TRBJ2-1
V gene: TRBV25-1
D gene: TRBD2
CDR3 DNA: TGTGCCATCCAAGCGGGGATGCCCTACAATGAGCAGTTCTTC
CDR3 protein: CAIQAGMPYNEQFF

clone size: NA
J gene: TRBJ2-2
V gene: TRBV27
D gene: TRBD1
CDR3 DNA: TGTACCAGCGGGTACAGGGGGTCAACCGGGGAGCTGTTTTTT
CDR3 protein: CTSGYRGSTGELFF

clone size: many
J gene: TRBJ1-1
V gene: TRBV7-6
D gene: TRBD1
CDR3 DNA: TGTGCCAGCAGCTTAGCGTCACCGGGACAGGGGGGGAGCACTGAAGCTTTCTTT
CDR3 protein: CASSLASPGQGGSTEAFF

clone size: few
J gene: TRBJ2-1
V gene: TRBV18
D gene: TRBD2
CDR3 DNA: TGTGCCAGCTCACCAAGGGAGGGGAGGGGCTCCTACAATGAGCAGTTCTTC
CDR3 protein: CASSPREGRGSYNEQFF

clone size: NA
J gene: TRBJ2-2
V gene: TRBV4-1
D gene: NA
CDR3 DNA: TGCGCCAGCAGCCAAGTCCCTTCTACCGGGGACACCGGGGAGCTGTTTTTT
CDR3 protein: CASSQVPSTGDTGELFF

clone size: once
J gene: TRBJ2-6
V gene: TRBV25-1
D gene: TRBD1
CDR3 DNA: TGTGCCAGCAGTGAATATTTCCTTGGGACAGGCTCTGGGGCCAACGTCCTGACTTTC
CDR3 protein: CASSEYFLGTGSGANVLTF

clone size: many
J gene: TRBJ2-1
V gene: TRBV7-2
D gene: NA
CDR3 DNA: TGTGCCAGCAGCTTAGAAGGCTCGCCTTACAATGAGCAGTTCTTC
CDR3 protein: CASSLEGSPYNEQFF

clone size: NA
J gene: TRBJ1-3
V gene: TRBV29-1
D gene: NA
CDR3 DNA: TGCAGCGTTGAAGGGGCCGGTGGAAACACCATATATTTT
CDR3 protein: CSVEGAGGNTIYF

clone size: few
J gene: TRBJ1-2
V gene: TRBV20-1
D gene: NA
CDR3 DNA: TGCAGTGCTAGAGTTTACCGGGACGGCCTAGTGGATGGCTACACCTTC
CDR3 protein: CSARVYRDGLVDGYTF

clone size: few
J gene: TRBJ1-4
V gene: TRBV5-1
D gene: TRBD1
CDR3 DNA: TGCGCCAGCAGCCCGAGGGGGCCGGGGTATGAAAAACTGTTTTTT
CDR3 protein: CASSPRGPGYEKLFF

clone size: NA
J gene: TRBJ1-2
V gene: TRBV29-1
D gene: NA
CDR3 DNA: TGCAGCGTTGAAGATCGGCAAGGCTACACCTTC
CDR3 protein: CSVEDRQGYTF

clone size: few
J gene: TRBJ2-5
V gene: TRBV10-3
D gene: NA
CDR3 DNA: TGTGCCGCCCGGGACGGAGGCCAAGAGACCCAGTACTTC
CDR3 protein: CAARDGGQETQYF

clone size: NA
J gene: TRBJ2-2
V gene: TRBV9
D gene: TRBD1
CDR3 DNA: TGTGCCAGCAGCGTGACAGGGCAGAACACCGGGGAGCTGTTTTTT
CDR3 protein: CASSVTGQNTGELFF

clone size: many
J gene: TRBJ2-2
V gene: TRBV7-6
D gene: NA
CDR3 DNA: TGTGCCAGCAGCTTTGTGTATGCCGGGGAGCTGTTTTTT
CDR3 protein: CASSFVYAGELFF

clone size: NA
J gene: TRBJ1-2
V gene: TRBV4-1
D gene: TRBD1
CDR3 DNA: TGCGCCAGCAGCCAGGACAGGGACTATGGCTACACCTTC
CDR3 protein: CASSQDRDYGYTF

clone size: NA
J gene: TRBJ1-2
V gene: TRBV28
D gene: NA
CDR3 DNA: TGTGCCAGCAGTTTAGAGAGTTCAAGCTATGGCTACACCTTC
CDR3 protein: CASSLESSSYGYTF

clone size: NA
J gene: TRBJ2-3
V gene: TRBV4-2
D gene: TRBD1
CDR3 DNA: TGTGCCAGCAGCCACGGACCAGGGGGCGCATCCCCAGATACGCAGTATTTT
CDR3 protein: CASSHGPGGASPDTQYF

clone size: NA
J gene: TRBJ1-1
V gene: TRBV20-1
D gene: TRBD1
CDR3 DNA: TGCAGTGCTAGAGATCCAGGACAGGGGGTATATACTGAAGCTTTCTTT
CDR3 protein: CSARDPGQGVYTEAFF

clone size: few
J gene: TRBJ2-2
V gene: TRBV20-1
D gene: NA
CDR3 DNA: TGCAGTGCTAGGCCCCCCGTGAACACCGGGGAGCTGTTTTTT
CDR3 protein: CSARPPVNTGELFF

clone size: NA
J gene: TRBJ2-7
V gene: TRBV27
D gene: NA
CDR3 DNA: TGTGCCAGCAGCTCACTTAAGGGAGACTACGAGCAGTACTTC
CDR3 protein: CASSSLKGDYEQYF

clone size: many
J gene: TRBJ1-1
V gene: TRBV6-5
D gene: NA
CDR3 DNA: TGTGCCAGCAGTTACGATTCCCCAAACACTGAAGCTTTCTTT
CDR3 protein: CASSYDSPNTEAFF

clone size: few
J gene: TRBJ1-3
V gene: TRBV7-8
D gene: NA
CDR3 DNA: TGTGCCAGCAGCTTAGCGGGAGGTCGGAAGGCCGGAAACACCATATATTTT
CDR3 protein: CASSLAGGRKAGNTIYF

clone size: once
J gene: TRBJ2-3
V gene: TRBV27
D gene: NA
CDR3 DNA: TGTGCCAGCAGTCCCCTAGAGGGAAGCACAGATACGCAGTATTTT
CDR3 protein: CASSPLEGSTDTQYF

clone size: many
J gene: TRBJ2-1
V gene: TRBV28
D gene: TRBD1
CDR3 DNA: TGTGCCAGCAGCGGGGACAGTTACAATGAGCAGTTCTTC
CDR3 protein: CASSGDSYNEQFF

clone size: few
J gene: TRBJ1-5
V gene: TRBV7-9
D gene: TRBD1
CDR3 DNA: TGTGCCAGCAGCCTGGGACAGGGGCTGGTCCCCCAGCATTTT
CDR3 protein: CASSLGQGLVPQHF

clone size: NA
J gene: TRBJ1-2
V gene: TRBV29-1
D gene: NA
CDR3 DNA: TGCAGCGTTGAAGATCGACAGAACAACTATGGCTACACCTTC
CDR3 protein: CSVEDRQNNYGYTF

clone size: few
J gene: TRBJ2-1
V gene: TRBV12-5
D gene: NA
CDR3 DNA: TGTGCTAGTGGTTTGTACGACAATGAGCAGTTCTTC
CDR3 protein: CASGLYDNEQFF

clone size: NA
J gene: TRBJ1-1
V gene: TRBV2
D gene: NA
CDR3 DNA: TGTGCCAGCATGGCCGGCCGCGGCACTGAAGCTTTCTTT
CDR3 protein: CASMAGRGTEAFF

clone size: many
J gene: TRBJ2-4
V gene: TRBV25-1
D gene: NA
CDR3 DNA: TGTGCCAGCAGTGAGCGGACGGACCTAGCCAAAAACATTCAGTACTTC
CDR3 protein: CASSERTDLAKNIQYF

clone size: NA
J gene: TRBJ1-5
V gene: TRBV28
D gene: NA
CDR3 DNA: TGTGCCAGCAGCTTATCGGGGGATAATCAGCCCCAGCATTTT
CDR3 protein: CASSLSGDNQPQHF

clone size: many
J gene: TRBJ2-5
V gene: TRBV7-2
D gene: NA
CDR3 DNA: TGTGCCAGCAGCTCCCTTCTCCGGGGGGCCCAAGAGACCCAGTACTTC
CDR3 protein: CASSSLLRGAQETQYF

clone size: NA
J gene: TRBJ2-7
V gene: TRBV2
D gene: NA
CDR3 DNA: TGTGCCAGCACCCCAGTGGGAGTCTCCTACGAGCAGTACTTC
CDR3 protein: CASTPVGVSYEQYF

clone size: few
J gene: TRBJ2-1
V gene: TRBV5-1
D gene: NA
CDR3 DNA: TGCGCCAGCAGCTTGTTTTTGGCGGGACCCAACAATGAGCAGTTCTTC
CDR3 protein: CASSLFLAGPNNEQFF

clone size: few
J gene: TRBJ2-5
V gene: TRBV6-5
D gene: NA
CDR3 DNA: TGTGCCAGCAGGTCCGGGACCGCTCGCCGAGAGACCCAGTACTTC
CDR3 protein: CASRSGTARRETQYF

clone size: few
J gene: TRBJ2-1
V gene: TRBV15
D gene: NA
CDR3 DNA: TGTGCCACCAGCAGTTCCCCTGGATTAAACAATGAGCAGTTCTTC
CDR3 protein: CATSSSPGLNNEQFF